The clone carrying this T cell receptor beta chain was found many times. The antigen is unknown. Time point noted: sample taken at primary tumor resection. Untreated early-stage non-small cell lung cancer patients, over 55 in total, were the donors. Without sorting, whole RNA was sequenced from tumor, nontumor lung or frozen PBMC. The library protocol tagged each TCR cDNA with a unique molecular identifier. TCRdb processed the 5' RACE reads anew with MiXCR; each CDR3 protein has one entry. Of approximately 40,000 distinct CDR3 sequences listed, 6.8% are singletons. This sample stems from a study of spatial heterogeneity in lung cancer. Study-level findings and limits: Resection blood, more than follow-up blood, showed ubiquitous expanded tumor TCRs.

The V end was cut by 3 bases, the J end by 7 bases, with 13 bases between. The CDR3 totals 14 residues. The V gene's germline CDR1 is MDHEN and CDR2 SYDVKM. Material: PBMCs, obtained at surgery. The chain employs TRBV28 and TRBJ2-1; the D gene is possibly TRBD2 (7 bases). The sequence came from a female donor with early-stage non-small cell lung cancer. CDR3 in DNA: TGTGCCAGCAGTTTGGGGGGGCCGGGTAATGAGCAGTTCTTC. Residues: CASSLGGPGNEQFF.